Following are 29 T cell receptor beta chains from one sample sequenced in a study of CD8+CD57+ T cells in acquired aplastic anemia. For CDR3 and TCR beta VDJ profiling, genomic DNA was the template used. TCRdb reanalysed the reads using MiXCR and keeps one entry per CDR3 protein. The data contain about 290,000 distinct CDR3 sequences, approximately 58% of them singletons. The sequenced patients had an expansion of CD8+CD57+ cells seen by flow cytometry. Sample: sorted CD4+, CD8+, or CD8+CD57+ T cells (not recorded which) from PBMCs. Source of these receptors: a human donor with aplastic anemia.

The J gene is TRBJ2-5, the V gene TRBV7-9; 9 nucleotides line up with TRBD2. CDR1 is SEHNR, CDR2 FQNEAQ, per germline (reference sequence). Trimming removed 7 bases from V and 4 bases from J; junction bases left unmatched: 4. The CDR3 extends over 13 amino acids. The CDR3 spells CASMGAGGETQYF. The DNA for the CDR3 is TGTGCCAGCATGGGAGCGGGAGGAGAGACCCAGTACTTC.

This rearrangement joins TRBV6-2 or TRBV6-3 to TRBJ2-7; tentative D call: TRBD2 (6 bases). The ends were cut back, 6 bases at V and 2 bases at J, with 11 bases in the middle. The CDR3 covers 13 residues. Germline V gene lookup returns CDR1 MNHEY and CDR2 SVGEGT. The CDR3: CASRPSAAYEQYF. The CDR3 DNA follows: TGTGCCAGCAGGCCTAGCGCCGCCTACGAGCAGTACTTC.

CDR3 region: CSVDNPSGFSYEQYF. For the CDR3, the DNA is TGCAGCGTTGACAATCCTAGCGGGTTTAGCTACGAGCAGTACTTC. The chain couples TRBV29-1 to TRBJ2-7; 8 bases are shared with TRBD2. CDR1 is SQVTM and CDR2 is ANQGSEA in the germline V gene. This CDR3 region has 15 residues. Losses at the gene ends were 3 bases for V and 3 bases for J; bases not matched to a gene: 10.

This clonotype was seen just once. At one end the junction does not follow the germline gene, possibly because of a read error. This chain uses TRBV6-6 with TRBJ1-1; maybe TRBD1 (6 bases). The CDR3 consists of 15 residues. CDR1 and CDR2 (germline): MNHNY, SVGAGI (reference sequence). CDR3 sequence: CAISDYVGADTEAFF. CDR3 coding DNA: TGTGCCATCAGTGATTATGTGGGGGCAGACACTGAAGCTTTCTTT.

This rearrangement joins TRBV11-3 to TRBJ1-2; weak D call: TRBD1 (5 bases). V was pared by 3 bases and J by 5 bases, with 13 bases between. Germline V gives CDR1 SGHNT, CDR2 YENEEA. The CDR3 has 14 amino acids. CDR3 loop: CASSFDQGTYGYTF. Here the CDR3 DNA reads TGTGCCAGCAGCTTTGACCAGGGAACATATGGCTACACCTTC.

The CDR3 protein is CASSSLSKGANVLTF. The CDR3 bases are TGTGCCAGCAGTAGCCTCAGCAAGGGGGCCAACGTCCTGACTTTC. The rearrangement uses TRBV25-1 and TRBJ2-6, with D uncertain. Germline CDR1 and CDR2: MGHDK and SYGVNS. V lost 5 bases and J 4 bases, leaving 12 bases between the germline ends. The CDR3 is made up of 15 amino acids.

This clonotype has a handful of counts. J is TRBJ2-3 and V is TRBV7-2; 7 bases map to TRBD2. The CDR3 length is 15 residues. CDR1 SGHTA and CDR2 FQGNSA come from the germline V gene. Trimming removed 2 bases from V and 2 bases from J; junction bases left unmatched: 4. The CDR3 loop is CASSLYGGITDTQYF. The CDR3 DNA follows: TGTGCCAGCAGCTTATACGGGGGGATCACAGATACGCAGTATTTT.

At least ten counts were recorded for this clonotype. The V and J genes are TRBV4-1 and TRBJ2-3; D ambiguous. Germline CDR1 reads MGHRA; CDR2 reads YSYEKL. The CDR3 totals 14 residues. The ends were cut back, 1 base at V and 2 bases at J, with 7 bases in the middle. The CDR3 region has the DNA TGCGCCAGCAGCCAAGGACTCGACACAGATACGCAGTATTTT. Encoded protein: CASSQGLDTDTQYF.

The CDR3 is CASSDGTGETGELFF. The CDR3 region has the DNA TGTGCCAGCAGCGACGGGACAGGGGAGACCGGGGAGCTGTTTTTT. This chain joins TRBV6-1 and TRBJ2-2; TRBD1 matches at 10 bases. Trimming cost V 6 bases and J 5 bases; bases outside gene matches: 6. This CDR3 is built from 15 residues. CDR1 and CDR2 from the germline V gene are MNHNS and SASEGT.

This clonotype has a handful of counts. This chain joins TRBV29-1 and TRBJ1-2; TRBD1 is a possible D gene (5 bases). The germline gives CDR1 SQVTM, CDR2 ANQGSEA. The CDR3 has 14 residues. With 1 base removed from V and 0 bases from J, the gap between germline ends came to 9 bases. The CDR3 is CSVEGGRANYGYTF. CDR3 bases: TGCAGCGTTGAAGGGGGCAGGGCTAACTATGGCTACACCTTC.

The chain links TRBV7-8 to TRBJ1-1; D is possibly TRBD1 (5 bases). Germline V CDR1 and CDR2: SGHVS, FQNEAQ. Deletions cut 2 bases from V and 1 base from J, with 8 bases between. The CDR3 has 14 amino acids. The CDR3 protein is CASSLWGENTEAFF. The CDR3 region has the DNA TGTGCCAGCAGCTTATGGGGGGAGAACACTGAAGCTTTCTTT.

This clonotype was found a few times. The gene calls are TRBV7-8 and TRBJ2-5; D is ambiguous. V was pared by 1 base and J by 2 bases, with 8 bases between. CDR1 and CDR2 from the germline V gene are SGHVS and FQNEAQ. This CDR3 is built from 14 residues. DNA for the CDR3: TGTGCCAGCAGCTTAGATTTGACACAAGAGACCCAGTACTTC. Protein product: CASSLDLTQETQYF.

The rearrangement uses TRBV5-1 and TRBJ2-7, with 8 positions matching TRBD2. V shed 2 bases and J 0 bases; nucleotides not matched to a gene: 19. This CDR3 spans 20 amino acids. The germline gives CDR1 SGHRS, CDR2 YFSETQ. The CDR3 protein is CASSLPPYTTTSGGSYEQYF. The DNA of the CDR3 is TGCGCCAGCAGCTTACCCCCTTACACCACCACAAGCGGGGGCTCCTACGAGCAGTACTTC.

This chain uses TRBV19 with TRBJ1-1; 8 positions agree with TRBD1. V dropped 7 bases and J dropped 6; count of bases not matched to a gene: 10. The length of the CDR3 is 14 residues. Germline V gene data show CDR1 as LNHDA and CDR2 as SQIVND (reference sequence). CDR3 loop: CASTGQGGFAEAFF. In nucleotides, the CDR3 is TGTGCCAGTACTGGACAGGGCGGCTTCGCTGAAGCTTTCTTT.

The chain uses TRBV20-1 and TRBJ1-6; D unclear. Trimming removed 0 bases at V and 7 bases at J, with 4 bases between. The CDR3 contains 12 residues. Germline lookup yields CDR1 DFQATT and CDR2 SNEGSKA (reference sequence). CDR3 in amino acids: CSAREGNSPLHF. The CDR3 region has the DNA TGCAGTGCTAGAGAAGGCAATTCACCCCTCCACTTT.

This clonotype has at least ten counts. The chain recombines TRBV7-2 with TRBJ2-6, with D perhaps assigned TRBD1 or TRBD2 (5 bases each). This CDR3 comprises 14 residues. CDR1 is SGHTA and CDR2 is FQGNSA in the germline V gene. V lost 6 bases and J 4 bases, leaving 10 bases between the germline ends. The CDR3 bases are TGTGCCAGCAGAAGGGGAGCCGGGGCCAACGTCCTGACTTTC. It yields the protein CASRRGAGANVLTF.

This clonotype was seen many times. The chain joins TRBV7-3 to TRBJ2-5; no firm D call. The ends were cut back, 5 bases at V and 2 bases at J, with 9 bases in the middle. Per germline, CDR1 SGHTA and CDR2 FQGTGA. The CDR3 is 13 amino acids. The CDR3 reads CASSEQSQETQYF. CDR3 sequence (DNA): TGTGCCAGCAGCGAACAATCACAAGAGACCCAGTACTTC.

This chain connects TRBV20-1 to TRBJ2-3, with D possibly being TRBD1 or TRBD2 (5 bases each). The ends were cut back, 3 bases at V and 0 bases at J, with 10 bases in the middle. The CDR3 is 14 amino acids. Looked up from germline, CDR1 is DFQATT and CDR2 is SNEGSKA (reference sequence). The CDR3, as DNA: TGCAGTGCTAGCGGGACGGCTAGCACAGATACGCAGTATTTT. This gives the protein CSASGTASTDTQYF.

The chain recombines TRBV5-1 with TRBJ2-7; TRBD1 might be the D (5 bases). Germline CDR1 is SGHRS and CDR2 is YFSETQ. The CDR3 sequence is 14 residues long. The V end was cut by 2 bases, the J end by 1 base, with 10 bases between. DNA of the CDR3: TGCGCCAGCAGCTTCACCGACAGTTCCTACGAGCAGTACTTC. Protein product: CASSFTDSSYEQYF. The full variable domain, with the rest looked up from reference TRBV5-1 and TRBJ2-7, is KAGVTQTPRYLIKTRGQQVTLSCSPISGHRSVSWYQQTPGQGLQFLFEYFSETQRNKGNFPGRFSGRQFSNSRSEMNVSTLELGDSALYLCASSFTDSSYEQYFGPGTRLTVT.

With regard to this clonotype: Germline and junction disagree at one end, which may indicate a read error. This chain connects TRBV15 to TRBJ2-1; TRBD2 might be the D (9 bases). This CDR3 comprises 17 residues. The V gene's germline CDR1 is LNHNV and CDR2 YYDKDF (reference sequence). In DNA form, the CDR3 reads TGTGCCACCAGCAGAGTTGCCCTAGCGGGACAGGAAAATGGGCAGTTCTTC. Translating gives CATSRVALAGQENGQFF.

The chain couples TRBV29-1 to TRBJ1-1; TRBD1 matches 7 bases. CDR3 length equals 12 residues. Germline CDR1 and CDR2: SQVTM and ANQGSEA. V was pared by 6 bases and J by 5 bases, with 6 bases of the junction left unmatched. CDR3 loop: CSVLTTGTEAFF. CDR3 nucleotides: TGCAGCGTACTCACGACAGGGACTGAAGCTTTCTTT.

This chain links TRBV5-1 with TRBJ2-1; 10 positions match TRBD2. The length of the CDR3 is 15 residues. V shed 4 bases and J 1 base; nucleotides not matched to a gene: 2. The V gene's germline CDR1 is SGHRS and CDR2 YFSETQ. CDR3 DNA: TGCGCCAGCAGCCCTAGCGGGGGATCCTACAATGAGCAGTTCTTC. It yields the protein CASSPSGGSYNEQFF. The full variable domain, completed using reference TRBV5-1 and TRBJ2-1, is KAGVTQTPRYLIKTRGQQVTLSCSPISGHRSVSWYQQTPGQGLQFLFEYFSETQRNKGNFPGRFSGRQFSNSRSEMNVSTLELGDSALYLCASSPSGGSYNEQFFGPGTRLTVL.

The chain links TRBV29-1 to TRBJ2-1; D is perhaps TRBD1 or TRBD2 (5 bases each). The germline V and J ends were trimmed by 8 bases and 1 base, with 15 bases remaining between them. There are 14 residues in the CDR3. Germline CDR1 reads SQVTM; CDR2 reads ANQGSEA. DNA of the CDR3: TGCAGCTCCTCCCGGGACGGATCCTACAATGAGCAGTTCTTC. This sequence encodes CSSSRDGSYNEQFF.

This chain joins TRBV19 and TRBJ2-3; 7 bases are shared with TRBD1. CDR3 length equals 15 residues. The germline CDR1 and CDR2 sequences are LNHDA and SQIVND (reference sequence). Losses at the gene ends were 4 bases for V and 2 bases for J; bases not matched to a gene: 6. The CDR3 sequence: CASSNYRGSTDTQYF. CDR3 sequence (DNA): TGTGCCAGTAGTAACTACAGGGGTTCCACAGATACGCAGTATTTT. Drawing the rest from reference TRBV19 and TRBJ2-3, the complete variable domain is DGGITQSPKYLFRKEGQNVTLSCEQNLNHDAMYWYRQDPGQGLRLIYYSQIVNDFQKGDIAEGYSVSREKKESFPLTVTSAQKNPTAFYLCASSNYRGSTDTQYFGPGTRLTVL.

On this clonotype itself: One end of the junction does not line up with germline, which may come from a read error. DNA for the CDR3: TGCGCCAGCAGCTTGGTAGCAGCGCGTTTT. This translates into CASSLVAARF. This sequence joins TRBV5-1 and TRBJ1-5; the D is unclear. The germline gives CDR1 SGHRS, CDR2 YFSETQ. The CDR3 has 10 amino acids.

The table lists this clonotype with a few counts. The genes are TRBV19 and TRBJ1-2; TRBD1 matches 8 bases. Germline CDR1 and CDR2: LNHDA and SQIVND (reference sequence). The ends lost 4 bases at V and 12 bases at J; junction bases unmatched: 4. CDR3 length equals 11 residues. The CDR3 DNA sequence: TGTGCCAGTAGTAACAGGACAGGGAACACCTTC. As protein: CASSNRTGNTF.

The chain recombines TRBV25-1 with TRBJ2-2; D unresolved. V was shortened by 8 bases and J by 5 bases, with 9 bases between the two germline ends. The germline V gene encodes CDR1 MGHDK and CDR2 SYGVNS. CDR3 size: 12 residues. The CDR3 sequence: CASSMRTGELFF. DNA of the CDR3: TGTGCCAGCTCTATGCGGACCGGGGAGCTGTTTTTT.

The rearrangement joins TRBV29-1 to TRBJ2-7, with a weak D call TRBD1 (5 bases). The CDR3 totals 13 residues. Trimming shortened V by 2 bases and J by 4 bases, and 12 bases separated the two germline ends. Germline assignment: CDR1 SQVTM and CDR2 ANQGSEA. CDR3 coding DNA: TGCAGCGTTGAAAGGCAGGACACGTACGAGCAGTACTTC. Translation gives CSVERQDTYEQYF.

This clonotype turned up a few times. In DNA, the CDR3 is TGTGCCAGCAGCTTAGGGCTTGGGCGGGAGACCCAGTACTTC. Its translation: CASSLGLGRETQYF. The chain uses TRBV7-2 and TRBJ2-5, with no clear D. Germline loops: CDR1 SGHTA, CDR2 FQGNSA. This CDR3 contains 14 residues. Trimming removed 1 base from V and 5 bases from J, with 11 bases in between. The whole variable domain, remainder taken from reference TRBV7-2 and TRBJ2-5, is GAGVSQSPSNKVTEKGKDVELRCDPISGHTALYWYRQSLGQGLEFLIYFQGNSAPDKSGLPSDRFSAERTGGSVSTLTIQRTQQEDSAVYLCASSLGLGRETQYFGPGTRLLVL.